This is a list of T cell receptor beta chains from one sample in a study of CD8+ T cells in alopecia areata. TCRdb's table, derived via immunoSEQ multiplex PCR, lists solely in-frame clones and lacks some. The table records 200,000 or so clones, 40% to 45% of them present only once. The sample was CD4+ T cells sorted from blood, taken at approximately week 36, from a patient treated with tofacitinib. The receptors were sampled from a human donor with alopecia areata. The CDR3 runs from the conserved cysteine through the conserved F or W. D genes are given only for firm matches. Some rows mark clone size as missing; the rest say once, few, many or name a class of expanded clone.

D,V,J,size,CDR3,DNA
.,TRBV2,TRBJ1-2,.,CASSEGVGAYGYTF,TGTGCCAGCAGTGAAGGGGTCGGAGCTTATGGCTACACCTTC
.,TRBV11-2,TRBJ2-1,few,CASSYLAGVYNEQFF,TGTGCCAGCAGCTACCTAGCAGGGGTCTACAATGAGCAGTTCTTC
TRBD2,TRBV30,TRBJ2-1,few,CAWGLVINEQFF,TGTGCCTGGGGACTAGTTATCAATGAGCAGTTCTTC
.,TRBV29-1,TRBJ2-1,.,CSVGEVGWYNEQFF,TGCAGCGTTGGAGAAGTGGGTTGGTACAATGAGCAGTTCTTC
.,TRBV6-5,TRBJ2-3,.,CASSSRGSTQYF,TGTGCCAGCAGTTCTAGGGGCTCTACGCAGTATTTT
.,TRBV4-3,TRBJ2-7,.,CASSQVQGLQEVRWEQYF,TGCGCCAGCAGCCAAGTTCAAGGCTTGCAGGAGGTTAGGTGGGAGCAGTACTTC
TRBD1,TRBV2,TRBJ1-1,few,CASTGQGATEAFF,TGTGCCAGCACCGGACAGGGTGCGACTGAAGCTTTCTTT
TRBD1,TRBV19,TRBJ1-5,.,CASGQANQPQHF,TGTGCCAGTGGACAGGCCAATCAGCCCCAGCATTTT
.,TRBV25-1,TRBJ1-2,.,CASSHGLYFGYTF,TGTGCCAGCAGTCATGGACTGTACTTTGGCTACACCTTC
.,TRBV27,TRBJ1-2,few,CASRREDYGYTF,TGTGCCAGTCGTCGCGAGGACTATGGCTACACCTTC
TRBD2,TRBV15,TRBJ2-7,.,CATSRDLAASSYEQYF,TGTGCCACCAGCAGAGACCTAGCGGCTAGCTCCTACGAGCAGTACTTC
TRBD1,TRBV7-9,TRBJ2-7,.,CASSSTGQAYEQYF,TGTGCCAGCAGCTCGACGGGACAGGCCTACGAGCAGTACTTC
.,TRBV9,TRBJ1-1,.,CASSAQVDLRTEAFF,TGTGCCAGCAGCGCACAGGTGGACCTACGAACTGAAGCTTTCTTT
.,TRBV4-3,TRBJ2-7,.,CASSQGRGTTYEQYF,TGCGCCAGCAGCCAAGGACGGGGAACCACCTACGAGCAGTACTTC
.,TRBV5-1,TRBJ2-3,.,CASGMDGSGTDTQYF,TGCGCCAGCGGAATGGACGGGAGTGGGACAGATACGCAGTATTTT
TRBD1,TRBV10-3,TRBJ2-7,.,CAIGQGDDEQYF,TGTGCCATCGGACAGGGGGACGACGAGCAGTACTTC
.,TRBV29-1,TRBJ2-1,.,CSVEPPLPSYNEQFF,TGCAGCGTTGAACCCCCACTCCCCTCCTACAATGAGCAGTTCTTC
.,TRBV6-5,TRBJ2-7,.,CASRDGVEQYF,TGTGCCAGCAGGGATGGGGTCGAGCAGTACTTC
.,TRBV29-1,TRBJ2-3,.,CSPAHGQTQYF,TGCAGCCCCGCCCACGGTCAGACGCAGTATTTT
.,TRBV29-1,TRBJ2-1,.,CSVEEGYFVNEQFF,TGCAGCGTTGAAGAGGGTTACTTTGTCAATGAGCAGTTCTTC
.,TRBV20-1,TRBJ1-4,.,CSWRANEKLFF,TGCAGCTGGAGAGCTAATGAAAAACTGTTTTTT
.,TRBV6-5,TRBJ2-2,few,CASSRSTGELFF,TGTGCCAGCAGTAGGAGCACCGGGGAGCTGTTTTTT
.,TRBV28,TRBJ2-3,.,CASSLPDAVGDTQYF,TGTGCCAGCAGTTTACCAGACGCCGTGGGGGATACGCAGTATTTT
TRBD2,TRBV7-2,TRBJ2-7,few,CASSRIIAGSYEQYF,TGTGCCAGCAGCCGTATAATAGCGGGTAGCTACGAGCAGTACTTC
TRBD2,TRBV29-1,TRBJ2-1,.,CSVGSFGGTSGRGEQFF,TGCAGCGTTGGTAGTTTTGGAGGGACTAGCGGGAGAGGGGAGCAGTTCTTC
TRBD2,TRBV6-1,TRBJ2-1,.,CASSEEASGICMGQFF,TGTGCCAGCAGTGAAGAGGCTAGCGGGATTTGTATGGGGCAGTTCTTC
.,TRBV7-8,TRBJ2-7,.,CASSLRGREQYF,TGTGCCAGCAGCTTACGAGGGCGGGAGCAGTACTTC
TRBD2,TRBV30,TRBJ2-3,.,CAWSVLAGVGDTQYF,TGTGCCTGGAGTGTATTAGCGGGAGTGGGAGATACGCAGTATTTT
.,TRBV6-5,TRBJ1-3,.,CASSPGPFSGNTIYF,TGTGCCAGCAGTCCCGGACCCTTCTCTGGAAACACCATATATTTT
.,TRBV19,TRBJ2-1,.,CASSTGVNNEQFF,TGTGCCAGTAGTACGGGAGTTAACAATGAGCAGTTCTTC
TRBD2,TRBV7-2,TRBJ2-1,.,CASSIGYPSGTEQFF,TGTGCCAGCAGCATCGGATACCCTAGCGGGACGGAGCAGTTCTTC
.,TRBV7-9,TRBJ2-1,.,CASSPGSGSNDEQFF,TGTGCCAGCAGCCCGGGGTCGGGGAGTAACGATGAGCAGTTCTTC
TRBD1,TRBV29-1,TRBJ2-3,few,CSVRTGGTDTQYF,TGCAGCGTCCGGACAGGGGGCACAGATACGCAGTATTTT
.,TRBV2,TRBJ1-2,few,CASSVRTANGYTF,TGTGCCAGCAGTGTTAGGACTGCTAATGGCTACACCTTC
.,TRBV28,TRBJ1-2,.,CASSLHPDRDPANYGYTF,TGTGCCAGCAGTTTACATCCGGACAGAGATCCAGCTAACTATGGCTACACCTTC
.,TRBV2,TRBJ2-3,few,CASSVLRSDTQYF,TGTGCCAGCAGTGTTTTGCGGTCAGATACGCAGTATTTT
TRBD1,TRBV5-1,TRBJ2-1,.,CASSPGQIYNEQFF,TGCGCCAGCAGCCCGGGACAGATCTACAATGAGCAGTTCTTC
TRBD1,TRBV5-1,TRBJ1-5,few,CASSTGQGNQPQHF,TGCGCCAGCAGCACCGGACAGGGCAATCAGCCCCAGCATTTT
.,TRBV29-1,TRBJ2-7,.,CSVEGRDGSSYEQYF,TGCAGCGTTGAAGGGAGGGACGGTAGCTCCTACGAGCAGTACTTC
.,TRBV30,TRBJ1-2,.,CAWKQGQGYGYTF,TGTGCCTGGAAACAGGGCCAAGGGTATGGCTACACCTTC
.,TRBV6-5,TRBJ1-2,.,CASSLNRVRGYTF,TGTGCCAGCAGCCTGAACCGGGTGAGGGGCTACACCTTC
.,TRBV29-1,TRBJ2-1,few,CSVEQGLQNNEQFF,TGCAGCGTAGAACAGGGACTTCAAAACAATGAGCAGTTCTTC